These 17 T cell receptor beta chains share one sample of origin, sequenced in a study of PD-1 blockade in classical Hodgkin lymphoma. Method: immunoSEQ multiplex PCR; TCRdb's copy keeps in-frame clones and lacks some. The table includes about 50,000 clones, about 90% detected once. Time point described: cycle 4 day 1 (C4D1), after less than seven weeks of nivolumab. Exposure to brentuximab vedotin varied, and each patient had relapsed following autologous stem cell transplantation. The sample was peripheral blood mononuclear cells (PBMCs), taken before the fourth cycle of nivolumab. These receptors all stem from a human donor with classical Hodgkin lymphoma.

The V call is TRBV27, the J call TRBJ2-7; 11 nucleotides agree with TRBD1. This CDR3 region has 15 residues. Germline values: CDR1 MNHEY, CDR2 SMNVEV (reference sequence). V lost 4 bases and J lost 2; bases outside the gene matches: 4. CDR3 in DNA: TGTGCCAGCAGTTCCCCGGGACAGGGGGCCTACGAGCAGTACTTC. This sequence encodes CASSSPGQGAYEQYF.

The chain carries TRBV18 and TRBJ2-3, with D possibly being TRBD1 or TRBD2 (5 bases each). The CDR3 has 13 amino acids. Germline CDR1 and CDR2: KGHSH and LQKENI. Trimming removed 0 bases at V and 4 bases at J, with 5 bases between. CDR3 sequence (DNA): TGTGCCAGCTCACCACCGGGACCAGATACGCAGTATTTT. Its translation is CASSPPGPDTQYF.

The chain carries TRBV30 and TRBJ2-3; TRBD2 agrees at 7 bases. V trimming: 4 bases; J trimming: 5 bases; junction bases outside the gene matches: 12. The CDR3 has 15 residues. Germline loops: CDR1 GTSNPN, CDR2 SVGIG (reference sequence). CDR3 sequence reads: CAWMGGSVWKDTQYF. CDR3 nucleotides: TGTGCCTGGATGGGGGGGAGCGTCTGGAAAGATACGCAGTATTTT.

The chain couples TRBV15 to TRBJ2-7; 8 bases are a match to TRBD1. J lost 6 bases, V lost 3 bases, and 1 base had no gene match. This CDR3 comprises 12 residues. CDR1 is LNHNV, CDR2 YYDKDF, per germline (reference sequence). CDR3 nucleotides: TGTGCCACCAGCAGGGACAGGGTCGAGCAGTACTTC. Protein: CATSRDRVEQYF.

The CDR3 loop is CASSLAASGDGYTF. In DNA form, the CDR3 reads TGCGCCAGCAGCTTGGCGGCCTCAGGGGATGGCTACACCTTC. The chain is built from TRBV5-1 and TRBJ1-2; maybe TRBD1 (6 bases). With 0 bases removed from V and 6 bases from J, the gap between germline ends came to 12 bases. This CDR3 has 14 amino acids. Germline CDR1 reads SGHRS; CDR2 reads YFSETQ.

Only one count was recorded for this clone. This chain uses TRBV27 with TRBJ2-5, with 12 bases identical to TRBD2. Germline V gene sequence: CDR1 MNHEY, CDR2 SMNVEV (reference sequence). The CDR3 length is 18 residues. Germline trimming cut 1 base from V and 2 bases from J; bases unmatched to any gene: 8. CDR3 loop: CASSLLTSGRFPQETQYF. The CDR3 DNA reads TGTGCCAGCAGTTTATTGACTAGCGGGAGATTCCCGCAAGAGACCCAGTACTTC.

The V call is TRBV27, the J call TRBJ2-7; 12 bases fit TRBD2. Germline CDR1 and CDR2: MNHEY and SMNVEV (reference sequence). This CDR3 spans 19 amino acids. Trimming cost V 5 bases and J 3 bases; bases outside gene matches: 17. This chain's CDR3 is CASSAGAGLAGAQLYEQYF. In DNA form, the CDR3 reads TGTGCCAGCAGTGCCGGGGCGGGACTAGCGGGTGCCCAACTCTACGAGCAGTACTTC.

The CDR3 loop is CASSAGTSGVNEQFF. The CDR3 DNA reads as TGTGCCAGCAGTGCCGGGACTAGCGGGGTCAATGAGCAGTTCTTC. The chain carries TRBV25-1 and TRBJ2-1, with 13 bases fitting TRBD2. Germline CDR1 reads MGHDK; CDR2 reads SYGVNS. J was trimmed by 6 bases and V by 4 bases; bases with no gene match: 3. The CDR3 loop spans 15 amino acids.

The V and J genes are TRBV9 and TRBJ2-2, with 7 bases lining up with TRBD2. Germline assignment: CDR1 SGDLS and CDR2 YYNGEE. V shed 0 bases, J shed 4 bases, and the junction held 9 bases outside the gene matches. This CDR3 is built from 17 residues. The CDR3 DNA sequence: TGTGCCAGCAGCGTAGGGTTGGGCGGGAGATCCACCGGGGAGCTGTTTTTT. It translates to CASSVGLGGRSTGELFF.

V and J are TRBV5-1 and TRBJ2-3, with no clear D. CDR3 length equals 14 residues. The ends were cut back, 2 bases at V and 2 bases at J, with 9 bases in the middle. Germline-derived CDR1 and CDR2 are SGHRS and YFSETQ. CDR3 in DNA: TGCGCCAGCAGCTTTCAGGAACCCACAGATACGCAGTATTTT. Translating gives CASSFQEPTDTQYF. Full variable domain (remainder filled in from reference TRBV5-1 and TRBJ2-3): KAGVTQTPRYLIKTRGQQVTLSCSPISGHRSVSWYQQTPGQGLQFLFEYFSETQRNKGNFPGRFSGRQFSNSRSEMNVSTLELGDSALYLCASSFQEPTDTQYFGPGTRLTVL.

V usage is TRBV12-5 and J usage is TRBJ2-3, with D hard to call. This CDR3 is 15 amino acids long. Germline V gene lookup returns CDR1 LGHNT and CDR2 FRNRAP. Trimming took 3 bases from V and 3 from J, leaving 13 bases between them. CDR3 coding DNA: TGTGCTAGTGGTTTCCCCAATCCGATTACAGATACGCAGTATTTT. This translates into CASGFPNPITDTQYF.

The chain carries TRBV11-3 and TRBJ2-3; D gene uncertain. Germline V lookup: CDR1 SGHNT, CDR2 YENEEA. The CDR3 spans 12 residues. The germline V and J ends were trimmed by 6 bases and 5 bases, with 9 bases remaining between them. The CDR3 spells CASRLDEDTQYF. CDR3 DNA: TGTGCCAGCAGACTCGATGAAGATACGCAGTATTTT.

The chain joins TRBV6-1 to TRBJ2-7; D possibly corresponds to TRBD2 (6 bases). The CDR3 spans 13 residues. The ends were cut back, 1 base at V and 7 bases at J, with 11 bases in the middle. The germline V gene encodes CDR1 MNHNS and CDR2 SASEGT. The CDR3 coding sequence is TGTGCCAGCAGTGAAGTCAGGGCGGGAGAGCAGTACTTC. Amino acids: CASSEVRAGEQYF.

The chain employs TRBV12-1 and TRBJ2-7; no DNA check was done on the table's D call, TRBD1. TRBV12-1 is termed a pseudogene. CDR3 size: 19 residues. In nucleotides, the CDR3 is TGTGCCAGCAGCTTTCTCCTGCAGCAGGGGGAGGCGAGCTCCTACGAGCAGTACTTC. Protein: CASSFLLQQGEASSYEQYF.

V usage is TRBV10-2 and J usage is TRBJ2-1; TRBD2 is a possible D gene (6 bases). Trimming took 6 bases from V and 0 from J, leaving 12 bases between them. This CDR3 region has 15 residues. The germline gives CDR1 WSHSY, CDR2 SAAADI. The CDR3 DNA reads as TGCGCCAGCAGGGTGGCGGGGTCCTCCTACAATGAGCAGTTCTTC. Amino acid sequence: CASRVAGSSYNEQFF.

This chain connects TRBV5-1 to TRBJ2-5; D remains unclear. Germline CDR1 and CDR2: SGHRS and YFSETQ. This CDR3 region has 14 residues. V lost 4 bases and J 5 bases, leaving 15 bases between the germline ends. The CDR3 sequence is CASSERLTRETQYF. CDR3 in DNA: TGCGCCAGCAGCGAGCGACTCACGCGGGAGACCCAGTACTTC.

Points on this clone: Other DNA variants within this sample encode the same CDR3. The rearrangement joins TRBV19 to TRBJ2-7; 7 nucleotides align to TRBD1. The V and J ends lost 3 bases and 4 bases, in that order; junction bases with no gene match: 6. The length of the CDR3 is 14 residues. Germline V gene sequence: CDR1 LNHDA, CDR2 SQIVND (reference sequence). The CDR3 reads CASSMVGDSYEQYF. The CDR3 coding sequence is TGTGCCAGTAGTATGGTGGGGGACAGTTACGAGCAGTACTTC.